This T cell receptor beta chain came from a study of beta chain features in type 1 diabetes. Study results and limitations: Among patients with Type 1 diabetes, TCRB CDR3s were moderately but significantly shorter in every one of the four CD4+ subsets.

Details on this clone: Its antigen is not identified.

The entirety of the isolated RNA underwent reverse transcription, so expressed TCRB transcripts were sequenced. This table comes from immunoSEQ multiplex PCR, and its TCRdb copy is limited to in-frame clones, with some not included. This sample has around 690,000 clones; 12% occur once, and the top ten carry 0.095% to 0.15%. Source material: naive CD4+ T cells from blood. This clonotype originated in a man under 40 with type 1 diabetes.

The CDR3 protein is CASSQGGAGSQPQHF. The CDR3 DNA follows: TGCGCCAGCAGCCAAGGGGGGGCAGGGAGTCAGCCCCAGCATTTT. The V and J genes are TRBV4-3 and TRBJ1-5; possibly TRBD1 for D (6 bases). V was trimmed by 1 base and J by 6 bases, leaving 13 bases between them. The CDR3 is 15 residues long. Per germline, CDR1 LGHNA and CDR2 YSLEER.